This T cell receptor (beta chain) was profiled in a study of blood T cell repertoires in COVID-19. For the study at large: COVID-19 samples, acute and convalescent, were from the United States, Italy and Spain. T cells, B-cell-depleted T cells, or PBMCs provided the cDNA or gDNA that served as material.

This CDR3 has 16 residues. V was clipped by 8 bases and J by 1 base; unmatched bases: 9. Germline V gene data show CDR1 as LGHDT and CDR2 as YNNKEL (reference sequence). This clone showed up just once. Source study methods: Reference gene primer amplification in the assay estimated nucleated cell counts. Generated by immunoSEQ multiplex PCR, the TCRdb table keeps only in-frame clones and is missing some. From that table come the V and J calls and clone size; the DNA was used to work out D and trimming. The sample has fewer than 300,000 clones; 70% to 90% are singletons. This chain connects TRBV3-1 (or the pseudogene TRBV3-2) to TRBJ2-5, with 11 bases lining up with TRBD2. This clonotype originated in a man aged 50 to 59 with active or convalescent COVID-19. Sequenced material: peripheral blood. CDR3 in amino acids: CASSPSSGRTQETQYF. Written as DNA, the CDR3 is TGTGCCAGCTCCCCTTCTAGCGGGAGGACCCAAGAGACCCAGTACTTC.